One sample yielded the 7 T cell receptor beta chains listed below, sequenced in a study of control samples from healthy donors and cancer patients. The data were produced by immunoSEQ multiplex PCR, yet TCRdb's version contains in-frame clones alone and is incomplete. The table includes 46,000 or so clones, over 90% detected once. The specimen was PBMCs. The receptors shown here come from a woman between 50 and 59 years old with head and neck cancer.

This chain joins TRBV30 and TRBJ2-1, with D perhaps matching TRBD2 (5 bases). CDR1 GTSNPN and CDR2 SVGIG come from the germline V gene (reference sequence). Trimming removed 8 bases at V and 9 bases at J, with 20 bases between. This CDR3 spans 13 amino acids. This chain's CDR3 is CAATGNSATEQFF. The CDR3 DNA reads TGTGCCGCCACCGGGAATTCTGCCACTGAGCAGTTCTTC. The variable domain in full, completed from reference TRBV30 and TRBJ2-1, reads SQTIHQWPATLVQPVGSPLSLECTVEGTSNPNLYWYRQAAGRGLQLLFYSVGIGQISSEVPQNLSASRPQDRQFILSSKKLLLSDSGFYLCAATGNSATEQFFGPGTRLTVL.

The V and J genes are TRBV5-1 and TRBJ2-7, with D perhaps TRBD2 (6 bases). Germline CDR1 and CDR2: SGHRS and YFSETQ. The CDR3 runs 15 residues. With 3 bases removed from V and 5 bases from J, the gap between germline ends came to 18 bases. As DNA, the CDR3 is TGCGCCAGCAGCTCGGGGGTGACAGTGTCGCACGAGCAGTACTTC. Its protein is CASSSGVTVSHEQYF.

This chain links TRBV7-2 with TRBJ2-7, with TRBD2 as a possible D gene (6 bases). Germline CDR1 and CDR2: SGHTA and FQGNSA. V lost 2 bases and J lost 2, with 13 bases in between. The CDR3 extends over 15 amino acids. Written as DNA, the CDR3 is TGTGCCAGCAGCTTACTTCTGGAGGGACCCTACGAGCAGTACTTC. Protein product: CASSLLLEGPYEQYF.

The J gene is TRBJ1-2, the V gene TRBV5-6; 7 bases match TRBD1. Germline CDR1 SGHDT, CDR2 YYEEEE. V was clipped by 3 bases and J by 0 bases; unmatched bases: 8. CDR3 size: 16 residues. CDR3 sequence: CASSWGTAVSNYGYTF. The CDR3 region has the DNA TGTGCCAGCAGCTGGGGGACAGCAGTGTCTAACTATGGCTACACCTTC. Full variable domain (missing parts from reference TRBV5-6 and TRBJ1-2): DAGVTQSPTHLIKTRGQQVTLRCSPKSGHDTVSWYQQALGQGPQFIFQYYEEEERQRGNFPDRFSGHQFPNYSSELNVNALLLGDSALYLCASSWGTAVSNYGYTFGSGTRLTVV.

CDR3 in DNA: TGTGCCATCAGTACTCGACAGGGAGCCGAGCAGTACTTC. Translating it yields CAISTRQGAEQYF. This chain connects TRBV10-3 to TRBJ2-7; 7 positions agree with TRBD1. J gave up 6 bases and V 5 bases, and 7 bases lay outside the gene matches. CDR1 is ENHRY and CDR2 is SYGVKD in the germline V gene. This CDR3 comprises 13 residues.

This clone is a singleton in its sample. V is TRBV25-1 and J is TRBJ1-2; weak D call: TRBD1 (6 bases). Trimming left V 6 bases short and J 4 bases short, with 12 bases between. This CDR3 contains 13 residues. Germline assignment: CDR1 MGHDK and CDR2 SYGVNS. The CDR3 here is CASSRDTLYGYTF. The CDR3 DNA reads TGTGCCAGCAGCCGGGACACACTCTATGGCTACACCTTC.

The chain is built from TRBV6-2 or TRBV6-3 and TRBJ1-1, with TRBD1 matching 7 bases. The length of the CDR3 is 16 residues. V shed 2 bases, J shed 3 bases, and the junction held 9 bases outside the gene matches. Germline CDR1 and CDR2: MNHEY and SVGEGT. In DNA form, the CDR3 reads TGTGCCAGCAGTTACCTTCCCCGACAGGGCGACACTGAAGCTTTCTTT. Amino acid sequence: CASSYLPRQGDTEAFF.